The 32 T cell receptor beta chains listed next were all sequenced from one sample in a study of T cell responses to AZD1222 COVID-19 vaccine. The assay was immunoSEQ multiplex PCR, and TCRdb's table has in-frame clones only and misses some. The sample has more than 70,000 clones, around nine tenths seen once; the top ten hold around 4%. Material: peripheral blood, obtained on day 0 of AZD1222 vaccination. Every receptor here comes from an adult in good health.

CDR3: CASRSSYNEQFF. CDR3 bases: TGTGCCAGCAGGAGCTCCTACAATGAGCAGTTCTTC. The chain couples TRBV6-6 to TRBJ2-1; unclear D gene. V gave up 6 bases and J gave up 0 bases, with 3 bases separating them. Per germline, CDR1 MNHNY and CDR2 SVGAGI (reference sequence). The CDR3 runs to 12 residues.

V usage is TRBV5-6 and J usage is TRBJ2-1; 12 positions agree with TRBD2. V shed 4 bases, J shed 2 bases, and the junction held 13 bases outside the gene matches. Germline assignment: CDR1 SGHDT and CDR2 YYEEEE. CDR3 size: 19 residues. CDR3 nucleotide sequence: TGTGCCAGCAGCGCCCGGGACAGCGGACTAGCGGGACCCTACAATGAGCAGTTCTTC. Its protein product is CASSARDSGLAGPYNEQFF.

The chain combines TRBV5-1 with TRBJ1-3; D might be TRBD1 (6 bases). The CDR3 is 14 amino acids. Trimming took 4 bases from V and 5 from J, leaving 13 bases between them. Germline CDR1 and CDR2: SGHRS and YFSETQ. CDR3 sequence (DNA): TGCGCCAGCAGCGAGGGGGGCAGTAGAAACACCATATATTTT. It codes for CASSEGGSRNTIYF.

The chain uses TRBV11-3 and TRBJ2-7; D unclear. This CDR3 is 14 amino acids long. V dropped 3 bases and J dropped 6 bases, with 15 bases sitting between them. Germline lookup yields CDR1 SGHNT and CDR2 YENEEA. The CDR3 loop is CASSFSLGPLEQYF. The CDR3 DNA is TGTGCCAGCAGCTTTAGCCTAGGGCCCCTCGAGCAGTACTTC.

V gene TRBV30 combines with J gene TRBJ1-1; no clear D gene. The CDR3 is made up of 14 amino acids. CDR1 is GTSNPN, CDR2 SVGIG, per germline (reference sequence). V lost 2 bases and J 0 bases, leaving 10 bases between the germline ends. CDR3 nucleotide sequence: TGTGCCTGGAGTCCCGGACGGCTGAACACTGAAGCTTTCTTT. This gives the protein CAWSPGRLNTEAFF.

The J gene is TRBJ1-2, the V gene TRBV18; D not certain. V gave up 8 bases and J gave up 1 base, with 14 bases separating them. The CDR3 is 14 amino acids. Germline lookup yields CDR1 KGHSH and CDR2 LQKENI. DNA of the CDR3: TGTGCCAGCCGGCGGTTTTCCGTTAACTATGGCTACACCTTC. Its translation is CASRRFSVNYGYTF.

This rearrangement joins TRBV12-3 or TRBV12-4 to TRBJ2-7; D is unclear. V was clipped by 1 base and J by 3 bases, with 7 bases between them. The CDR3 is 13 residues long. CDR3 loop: CASSLDTGYEQYF. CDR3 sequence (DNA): TGTGCCAGCAGTTTAGACACCGGCTACGAGCAGTACTTC.

This chain's CDR3 is CASSLSSGQETQYF. The CDR3 coding sequence is TGTGCCAGCAGCTTGTCATCAGGGCAAGAGACCCAGTACTTC. The V and J genes are TRBV5-5 and TRBJ2-5; D may be TRBD1 (5 bases). V was shortened by 1 base and J by 2 bases, with 9 bases between the two germline ends. The CDR3 length is 14 residues. Per the germline V gene, CDR1 is SGHKS and CDR2 is YYEKEE (reference sequence).

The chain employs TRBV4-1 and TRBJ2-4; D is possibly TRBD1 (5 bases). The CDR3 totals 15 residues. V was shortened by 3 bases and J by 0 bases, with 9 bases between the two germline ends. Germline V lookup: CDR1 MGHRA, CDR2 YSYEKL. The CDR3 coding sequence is TGCGCCAGCAGCCAGAGGACACTAGCCAAAAACATTCAGTACTTC. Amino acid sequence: CASSQRTLAKNIQYF.

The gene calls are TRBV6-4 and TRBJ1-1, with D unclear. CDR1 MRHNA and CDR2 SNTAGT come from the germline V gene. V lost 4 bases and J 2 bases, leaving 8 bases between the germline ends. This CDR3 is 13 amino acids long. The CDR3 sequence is CASSVGENTEAFF. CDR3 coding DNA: TGTGCCAGCAGTGTAGGCGAAAACACTGAAGCTTTCTTT.

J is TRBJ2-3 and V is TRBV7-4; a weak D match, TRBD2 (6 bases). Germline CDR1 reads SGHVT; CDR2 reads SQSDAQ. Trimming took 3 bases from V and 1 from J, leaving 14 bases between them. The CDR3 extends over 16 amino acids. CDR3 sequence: CASSLCGDVGTDTQYF. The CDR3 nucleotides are TGTGCCAGCAGCTTGTGCGGGGATGTGGGCACAGATACGCAGTATTTT.

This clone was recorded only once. The CDR3 bases are TGTGCCAGCAGCTTAAGCGGGGCTCGGGAGCAGTTCTTC. Amino acid sequence: CASSLSGAREQFF. The chain recombines TRBV11-3 with TRBJ2-1, with TRBD2 matching 7 bases. CDR1 is SGHNT, CDR2 YENEEA, per germline. The V gene end was trimmed by 2 bases and the J gene end by 10 bases; junction bases not matched to a gene: 5. CDR3 length equals 13 residues.

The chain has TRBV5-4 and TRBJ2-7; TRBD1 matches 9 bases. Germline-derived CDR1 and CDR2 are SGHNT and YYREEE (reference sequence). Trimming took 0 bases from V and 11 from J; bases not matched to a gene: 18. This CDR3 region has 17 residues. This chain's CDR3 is CASSLAFSGTGLMDKYF. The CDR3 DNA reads TGTGCCAGCAGCTTGGCCTTCTCCGGGACAGGGCTTATGGATAAGTACTTC.

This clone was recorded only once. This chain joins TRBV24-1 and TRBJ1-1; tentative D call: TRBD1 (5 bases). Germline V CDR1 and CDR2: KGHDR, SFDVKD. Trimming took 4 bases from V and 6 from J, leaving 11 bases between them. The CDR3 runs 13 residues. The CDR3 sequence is CATSDPGRPEAFF. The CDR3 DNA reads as TGTGCCACCAGTGACCCGGGACGGCCTGAAGCTTTCTTT.

DNA of the CDR3: TGTGCCAGCAGCTTAGTAGGGGGCATCTACAATGAGCAGTTCTTC. This sequence encodes CASSLVGGIYNEQFF. The rearrangement joins TRBV11-2 to TRBJ2-1; the match to TRBD1 covers 7 bases. CDR1 is SGHAT and CDR2 is FQNNGV in the germline V gene. The CDR3 extends over 15 amino acids. The trim removed 1 base at V and 3 bases at J, leaving 3 bases unmatched.

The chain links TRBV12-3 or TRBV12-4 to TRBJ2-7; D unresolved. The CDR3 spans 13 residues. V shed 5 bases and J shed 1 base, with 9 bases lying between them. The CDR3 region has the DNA TGTGCCAGCAGTCTTGACGGTTCCTACGAGCAGTACTTC. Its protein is CASSLDGSYEQYF.

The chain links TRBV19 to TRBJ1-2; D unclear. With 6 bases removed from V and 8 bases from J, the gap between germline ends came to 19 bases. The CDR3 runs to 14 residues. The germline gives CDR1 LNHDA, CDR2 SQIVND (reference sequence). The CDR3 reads CASRPLVGKGGYTF. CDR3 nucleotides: TGTGCCAGTAGGCCCCTCGTCGGAAAGGGCGGCTACACCTTC.

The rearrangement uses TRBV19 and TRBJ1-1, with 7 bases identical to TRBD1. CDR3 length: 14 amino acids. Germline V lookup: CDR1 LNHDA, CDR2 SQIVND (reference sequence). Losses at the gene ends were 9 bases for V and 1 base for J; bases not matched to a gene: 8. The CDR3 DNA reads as TGTGCCAGCCTCGAGGGGGCAAGGAACACTGAAGCTTTCTTT. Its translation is CASLEGARNTEAFF.

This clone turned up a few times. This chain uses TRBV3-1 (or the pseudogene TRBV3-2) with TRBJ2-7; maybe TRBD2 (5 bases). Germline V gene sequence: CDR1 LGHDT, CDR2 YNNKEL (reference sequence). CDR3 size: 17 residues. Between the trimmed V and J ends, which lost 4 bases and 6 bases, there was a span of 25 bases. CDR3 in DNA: TGTGCCAGCAGCCGGGGAGTCGGTGGTCTAGTTCGGGCCGAGCAGTACTTC. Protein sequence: CASSRGVGGLVRAEQYF.

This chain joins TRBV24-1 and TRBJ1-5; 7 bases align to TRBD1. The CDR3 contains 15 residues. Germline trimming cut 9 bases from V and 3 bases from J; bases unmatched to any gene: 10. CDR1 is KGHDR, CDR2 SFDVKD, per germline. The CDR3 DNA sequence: TGTGCCACCGGGGGGACAGTCGGTGACAATCAGCCCCAGCATTTT. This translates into CATGGTVGDNQPQHF.

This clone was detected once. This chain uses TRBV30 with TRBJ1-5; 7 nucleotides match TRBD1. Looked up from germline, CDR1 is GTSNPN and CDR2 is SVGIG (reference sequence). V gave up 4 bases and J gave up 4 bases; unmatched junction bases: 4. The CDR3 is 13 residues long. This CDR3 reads CAWTRDSNQPQHF. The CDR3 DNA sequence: TGTGCCTGGACCCGGGACAGTAATCAGCCCCAGCATTTT.

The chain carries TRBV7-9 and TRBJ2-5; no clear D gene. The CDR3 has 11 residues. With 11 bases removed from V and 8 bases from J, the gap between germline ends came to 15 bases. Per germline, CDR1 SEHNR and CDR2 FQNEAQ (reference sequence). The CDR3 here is CAVQTKRTQYF. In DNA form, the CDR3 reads TGTGCCGTACAGACCAAGAGAACCCAGTACTTC.

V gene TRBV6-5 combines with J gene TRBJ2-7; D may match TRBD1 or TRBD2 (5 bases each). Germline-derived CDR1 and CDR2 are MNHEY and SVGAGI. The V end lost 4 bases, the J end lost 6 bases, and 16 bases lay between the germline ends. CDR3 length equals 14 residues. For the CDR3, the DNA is TGTGCCAGCAGTTTGGAGTTCCGTGGGACCGAGCAGTACTTC. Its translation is CASSLEFRGTEQYF.

The CDR3 coding sequence is TGCAGCGTTGTTCGGAGGAGCACCATATATTTT. The encoded protein is CSVVRRSTIYF. The rearrangement links TRBV29-1 to TRBJ1-3; no clear D. CDR1 and CDR2 (germline): SQVTM, ANQGSEA. Trimming left V 4 bases short and J 9 bases short, with 10 bases between. This CDR3 spans 11 amino acids.

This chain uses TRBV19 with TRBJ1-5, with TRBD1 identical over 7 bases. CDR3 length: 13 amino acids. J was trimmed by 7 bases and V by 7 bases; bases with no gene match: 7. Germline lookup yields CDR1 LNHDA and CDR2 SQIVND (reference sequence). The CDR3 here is CASTRQGGQPQHF. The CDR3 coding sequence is TGTGCCAGTACCAGACAGGGCGGGCAGCCCCAGCATTTT.

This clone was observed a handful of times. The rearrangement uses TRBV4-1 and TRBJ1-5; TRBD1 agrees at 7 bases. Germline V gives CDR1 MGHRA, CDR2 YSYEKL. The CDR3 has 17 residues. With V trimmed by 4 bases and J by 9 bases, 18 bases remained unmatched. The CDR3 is CASSRGTAIISRAPQHF. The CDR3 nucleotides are TGCGCCAGCAGCCGAGGGACAGCAATCATCTCCCGGGCGCCCCAGCATTTT.

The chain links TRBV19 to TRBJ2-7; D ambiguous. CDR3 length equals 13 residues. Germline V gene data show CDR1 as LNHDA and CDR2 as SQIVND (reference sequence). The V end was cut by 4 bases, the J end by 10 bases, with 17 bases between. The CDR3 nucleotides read TGTGCCAGTAGTACCTCCTCGGGTCTTGAACAGTACTTC. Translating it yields CASSTSSGLEQYF.

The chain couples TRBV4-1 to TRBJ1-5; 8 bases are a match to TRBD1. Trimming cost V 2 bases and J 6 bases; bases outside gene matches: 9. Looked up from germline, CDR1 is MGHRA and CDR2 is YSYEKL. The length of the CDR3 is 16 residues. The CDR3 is CASSQPPPGGSQPQHF. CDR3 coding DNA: TGCGCCAGCAGCCAACCCCCTCCAGGGGGCAGTCAGCCCCAGCATTTT.

For the CDR3, the DNA is TGTGCCAGCAGCGTGGGGGACAGGGACTCTGGAAACACCATATATTTT. Amino acid sequence: CASSVGDRDSGNTIYF. The V gene is TRBV9, the J gene TRBJ1-3; the match to TRBD1 covers 9 bases. This CDR3 is built from 16 residues. After removal of 2 bases from V and 0 bases from J, the junction contained 3 bases not matched to a gene. Germline CDR1 and CDR2: SGDLS and YYNGEE.

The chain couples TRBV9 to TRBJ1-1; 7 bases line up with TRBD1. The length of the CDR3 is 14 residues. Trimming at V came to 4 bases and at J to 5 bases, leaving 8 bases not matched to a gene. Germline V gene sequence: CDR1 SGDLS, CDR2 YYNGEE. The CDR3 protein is CASSRAGGRTEAFF. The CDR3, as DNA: TGTGCCAGCAGCCGGGCAGGGGGGAGGACTGAAGCTTTCTTT.

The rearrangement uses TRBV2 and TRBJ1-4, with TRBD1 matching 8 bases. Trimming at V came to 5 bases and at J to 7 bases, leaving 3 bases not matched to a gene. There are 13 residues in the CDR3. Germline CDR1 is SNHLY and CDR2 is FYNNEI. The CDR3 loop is CASSSGTGEKLFF. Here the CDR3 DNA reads TGTGCCAGCAGTTCCGGGACAGGTGAAAAACTGTTTTTT.

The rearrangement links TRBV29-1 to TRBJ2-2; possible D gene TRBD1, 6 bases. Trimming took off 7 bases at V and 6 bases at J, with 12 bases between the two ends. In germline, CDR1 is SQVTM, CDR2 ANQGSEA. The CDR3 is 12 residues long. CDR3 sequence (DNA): TGCAGCGCAGGGGATGGGGCCGGGGAGCTGTTTTTT. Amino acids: CSAGDGAGELFF.